This passage covers 23 T cell receptor beta chains from one sample sequenced in a study of long-term antiretroviral therapy in people with HIV (dated by TCRdb to between 2021 and 2024). The immunoSEQ hsTCRB v3.0 assay was used at survey level resolution for TRB variable region sequencing. Imported from immuneACCESS, the table was reduced by TCRdb to in-frame sequences with V and J called. These copies leave out some clones; in studies compared against another copy, an unresolved V gene accounts for under half, and the cause of the remainder is not known. The sample contains approximately 25,000 clones, about 84% of them found a single time. The biggest ten clones account for 7% to 10% of the sample. The input for sequencing was unsorted PBMCs, taken 4.7 to 5 years after starting antiretroviral therapy. All receptors come from a man aged 40-50 years with HIV.

The chain links TRBV10-2 to TRBJ2-1; 11 positions match TRBD2. The CDR3 extends over 15 amino acids. CDR1 and CDR2 (germline): WSHSY, SAAADI. V shed 8 bases and J 4 bases; nucleotides not matched to a gene: 7. CDR3 sequence reads: CASATIAGGYNEQFF. As DNA, the CDR3 is TGCGCCAGCGCCACCATAGCGGGAGGGTACAATGAGCAGTTCTTC.

The chain carries TRBV18 and TRBJ2-3; no clear D gene. This CDR3 contains 15 residues. V was trimmed by 3 bases and J by 1 base, leaving 11 bases between them. The germline V gene has CDR1 KGHSH and CDR2 LQKENI. In DNA form, the CDR3 reads TGTGCCAGCTCACCTCGGGCAGAGGGCACAGATACGCAGTATTTT. Protein sequence: CASSPRAEGTDTQYF.

The J gene is TRBJ2-3, the V gene TRBV2; D might be TRBD2 (6 bases). V lost 8 bases, J lost 0 bases, and 18 bases lay in between. The CDR3 is made up of 16 amino acids. Germline V gene lookup returns CDR1 SNHLY and CDR2 FYNNEI. The chain's CDR3 is CASGGGVSGSTDTQYF. The CDR3 nucleotides are TGTGCCAGCGGTGGAGGGGTTAGCGGAAGCACAGATACGCAGTATTTT.

This rearrangement joins TRBV4-2 to TRBJ1-2, with TRBD1 as a possible D gene (5 bases). Trimming removed 1 base at V and 8 bases at J, with 17 bases between. Germline assignment: CDR1 LGHNA and CDR2 YNFKEQ. The CDR3 length is 15 residues. The CDR3 sequence is CASSQGGDGRFGYTF. In DNA, the CDR3 is TGTGCCAGCAGCCAAGGTGGGGACGGACGTTTCGGCTACACCTTC.

The V gene is TRBV19, the J gene TRBJ2-7; D possibly corresponds to TRBD1 (5 bases). Trimming removed 5 bases at V and 1 base at J, with 12 bases between. The CDR3 runs to 14 residues. The V gene's germline CDR1 is LNHDA and CDR2 SQIVND (reference sequence). CDR3 in DNA: TGTGCCAGTAGTTCGGCAGGGTGGTCCTACGAGCAGTACTTC. This sequence encodes CASSSAGWSYEQYF.

The chain recombines TRBV30 with TRBJ1-1, with D unresolved. The CDR3 is 11 amino acids. From germline, CDR1 is GTSNPN and CDR2 SVGIG (reference sequence). The V gene lost 4 bases and the J gene lost 1 base, with 4 bases spanning the gap. CDR3 nucleotide sequence: TGTGCCTGGACGTGGAACACTGAAGCTTTCTTT. It specifies CAWTWNTEAFF. The whole variable domain, filled in from reference TRBV30 and TRBJ1-1, reads SQTIHQWPATLVQPVGSPLSLECTVEGTSNPNLYWYRQAAGRGLQLLFYSVGIGQISSEVPQNLSASRPQDRQFILSSKKLLLSDSGFYLCAWTWNTEAFFGQGTRLTVV.

The chain joins TRBV9 to TRBJ2-3; 7 bases fit TRBD1. Trimming took 2 bases from V and 3 from J; bases not matched to a gene: 6. Looked up from germline, CDR1 is SGDLS and CDR2 is YYNGEE. The CDR3 length is 15 residues. The CDR3, as DNA: TGTGCCAGCAGCGTCGGTCCGGACAGGACAGATACGCAGTATTTT. Residues: CASSVGPDRTDTQYF.

The chain uses TRBV29-1 and TRBJ2-7; a possible D gene is TRBD1 (6 bases). Germline lookup yields CDR1 SQVTM and CDR2 ANQGSEA. The CDR3 totals 14 residues. The ends were cut back, 5 bases at V and 2 bases at J, with 16 bases in the middle. The CDR3 here is CSVNFPGHPYEQYF. The DNA for the CDR3 is TGCAGCGTTAATTTTCCGGGACACCCCTACGAGCAGTACTTC.

This sequence joins TRBV29-1 and TRBJ2-1, with 7 positions matching TRBD2. Germline V gene data show CDR1 as SQVTM and CDR2 as ANQGSEA. CDR3 size: 14 residues. The trim removed 6 bases at V and 2 bases at J, leaving 7 bases unmatched. Written as DNA, the CDR3 is TGCAGCGTAGCCCGTGGGGGGGCCTACAATGAGCAGTTCTTC. Protein sequence: CSVARGGAYNEQFF.

The rearrangement uses TRBV5-8 and TRBJ1-1, with D uncertain. Germline values: CDR1 SGHTS, CDR2 YDEGEE. The CDR3 runs to 11 residues. The V and J ends lost 0 bases and 10 bases respectively, with 7 bases between them. The CDR3 DNA is TGTGCCAGCAGCTTGGAATTGAGAGCTTTCTTT. It codes for CASSLELRAFF. The full variable domain, in which reference TRBV5-8 and TRBJ1-1 provide the parts outside the CDR3, is EAGVTQSPTHLIKTRGQQATLRCSPISGHTSVYWYQQALGLGLQFLLWYDEGEERNRGNFPPRFSGRQFPNYSSELNVNALELEDSALYLCASSLELRAFFGQGTRLTVV.

The chain is built from TRBV5-1 and TRBJ2-7; D not resolved. Germline V gene sequence: CDR1 SGHRS, CDR2 YFSETQ. Trimming took 0 bases from V and 6 from J, leaving 16 bases between them. There are 15 residues in the CDR3. DNA for the CDR3: TGCGCCAGCAGCTTGGAGGCCTCAGGAGCAGGCGAGCAGTACTTC. Its protein product is CASSLEASGAGEQYF. Combining the CDR3 with reference TRBV5-1 and TRBJ2-7 gives the whole variable domain KAGVTQTPRYLIKTRGQQVTLSCSPISGHRSVSWYQQTPGQGLQFLFEYFSETQRNKGNFPGRFSGRQFSNSRSEMNVSTLELGDSALYLCASSLEASGAGEQYFGPGTRLTVT.

This chain uses TRBV19 with TRBJ2-2, with a possible D match to TRBD1 (7 bases). Germline CDR1 is LNHDA and CDR2 is SQIVND (reference sequence). Trimming cost V 9 bases and J 7 bases, with 21 bases left between them. The CDR3 consists of 15 residues. The chain's CDR3 is CASLEFGGGHGELFF. CDR3 sequence (DNA): TGTGCCAGCCTCGAGTTTGGAGGGGGCCACGGGGAGCTGTTTTTT.

This chain uses TRBV6-6 with TRBJ2-5; no firm D call. Germline V gene data show CDR1 as MNHNY and CDR2 as SVGAGI (reference sequence). Deletions cut 8 bases from V and 4 bases from J, with 23 bases between. The CDR3 is 16 residues long. The CDR3 loop reads CASDVMADTLGETQYF. The CDR3 nucleotides read TGTGCCAGCGATGTTATGGCAGACACCCTGGGAGAGACCCAGTACTTC.

J is TRBJ1-1 and V is TRBV18; 9 bases line up with TRBD1. CDR1 and CDR2 from the germline V gene are KGHSH and LQKENI. The V segment lost 4 bases and the J segment 5 bases; nucleotides outside the gene matches: 5. CDR3 size: 14 residues. DNA of the CDR3: TGTGCCAGCTCACTGCGGACAGGGGATACTGAAGCTTTCTTT. This translates into CASSLRTGDTEAFF. Full variable domain (outside the CDR3, taken from reference TRBV18 and TRBJ1-1): NAGVMQNPRHLVRRRGQEARLRCSPMKGHSHVYWYRQLPEEGLKFMVYLQKENIIDESGMPKERFSAEFPKEGPSILRIQQVVRGDSAAYFCASSLRTGDTEAFFGQGTRLTVV.

The genes are TRBV18 and TRBJ1-3, with D perhaps TRBD1 (6 bases). Germline V gene lookup returns CDR1 KGHSH and CDR2 LQKENI. The CDR3 extends over 16 amino acids. The V end was cut by 3 bases, the J end by 0 bases, with 12 bases between. The CDR3 coding sequence is TGTGCCAGCTCACCCCGGGACACCCACTCTGGAAACACCATATATTTT. Translating gives CASSPRDTHSGNTIYF.

The J gene is TRBJ2-1, the V gene TRBV7-2, with TRBD2 matching over 9 bases. Trimming removed 5 bases from V and 10 bases from J; junction bases left unmatched: 18. The CDR3 covers 17 residues. CDR1 and CDR2 (germline): SGHTA, FQGNSA. The CDR3 protein is CASSPGVSGGRFEEQFF. In DNA form, the CDR3 reads TGTGCCAGCAGCCCCGGGGTTAGCGGGGGCCGTTTTGAGGAGCAGTTCTTC.

This sequence joins TRBV4-3 and TRBJ1-4; D remains unclear. V dropped 1 base and J dropped 7 bases, with 16 bases sitting between them. Germline CDR1 reads LGHNA; CDR2 reads YSLEER. The CDR3 sequence is 16 residues long. The chain's CDR3 is CASSQVRAVSGEKLFF. In DNA form, the CDR3 reads TGCGCCAGCAGCCAAGTGAGGGCAGTCTCTGGTGAAAAACTGTTTTTT.

The chain uses TRBV6-1 and TRBJ1-5, with D possibly being TRBD1 (5 bases). V shed 6 bases and J shed 0 bases, with 9 bases lying between them. CDR1 MNHNS and CDR2 SASEGT come from the germline V gene. The CDR3 is 14 amino acids. In DNA, the CDR3 is TGTGCCAGCAGGATGGGGGGTAGCAATCAGCCCCAGCATTTT. This encodes CASRMGGSNQPQHF.

On this clone: A read error may produce the germline difference seen at one junction end. The V gene is TRBV2, the J gene TRBJ2-7; D is unclear. In germline, CDR1 is SNHLY, CDR2 FYNNEI. The CDR3 is made up of 12 amino acids. CDR3 DNA: TGTGCCAGCAGTGAAGGAGGCTATAGATGGGACTTC. Amino acid sequence: CASSEGGYRWDF.

The gene calls are TRBV11-2 and TRBJ1-2; D uncertain. V shed 4 bases and J shed 0 bases, with 9 bases lying between them. This CDR3 has 14 residues. Germline V CDR1 and CDR2: SGHAT, FQNNGV. This CDR3 is CASSSLAPNYGYTF. CDR3 DNA sequence: TGTGCCAGCAGCTCTCTAGCCCCTAACTATGGCTACACCTTC. Together with reference TRBV11-2 and TRBJ1-2, the CDR3 gives the full variable domain: EAGVAQSPRYKIIEKRQSVAFWCNPISGHATLYWYQQILGQGPKLLIQFQNNGVVDDSQLPKDRFSAERLKGVDSTLKIQPAKLEDSAVYLCASSSLAPNYGYTFGSGTRLTVV.

This chain joins TRBV7-9 and TRBJ2-5; 7 nucleotides align to TRBD1. Germline V gives CDR1 SEHNR, CDR2 FQNEAQ (reference sequence). CDR3 length: 14 amino acids. The V segment lost 6 bases and the J segment 1 base; nucleotides outside the gene matches: 5. DNA of the CDR3: TGTGCCAGCAGAATCGACAGGGCCCAAGAGACCCAGTACTTC. Its translation: CASRIDRAQETQYF.

V gene TRBV4-3 combines with J gene TRBJ2-7; D remains unclear. This CDR3 comprises 13 residues. V dropped 0 bases and J dropped 6 bases, with 9 bases sitting between them. CDR1 is LGHNA, CDR2 YSLEER, per germline. The CDR3 loop is CASSQDEWREQYF. Here the CDR3 DNA reads TGCGCCAGCAGCCAAGATGAGTGGCGCGAGCAGTACTTC.

The gene calls are TRBV9 and TRBJ1-4; the D is unclear. Germline values: CDR1 SGDLS, CDR2 YYNGEE. The CDR3 totals 15 residues. Trimming left V 0 bases short and J 0 bases short, with 6 bases between. The CDR3 nucleotides are TGTGCCAGCAGCGTAGAAGGTGCAACTAATGAAAAACTGTTTTTT. This gives the protein CASSVEGATNEKLFF.